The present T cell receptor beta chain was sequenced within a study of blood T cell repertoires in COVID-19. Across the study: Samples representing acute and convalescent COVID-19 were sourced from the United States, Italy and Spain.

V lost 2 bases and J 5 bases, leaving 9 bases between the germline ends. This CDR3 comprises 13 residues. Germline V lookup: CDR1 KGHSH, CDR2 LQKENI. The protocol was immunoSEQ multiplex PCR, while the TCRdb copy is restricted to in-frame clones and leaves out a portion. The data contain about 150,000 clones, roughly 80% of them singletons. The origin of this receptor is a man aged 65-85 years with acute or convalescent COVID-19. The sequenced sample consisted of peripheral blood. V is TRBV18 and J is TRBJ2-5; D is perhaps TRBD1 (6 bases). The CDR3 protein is CASSPNRAETQYF. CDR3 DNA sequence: TGTGCCAGCTCACCAAACAGGGCGGAGACCCAGTACTTC.